This T cell receptor (beta chain) was identified during a study of early T cells in non-severe SARS-CoV-2 infection. Across the study: Sequencing was performed on bulk RNA from unsorted whole blood, leaving chains unpaired. General study findings and limits: Anti-spike CD8 specificities were favored by VDJdb matching, whose results missed private and CD4 specificities.

This clonotype was counted many times. Its target is unknown. Individual cDNA molecules received unique molecular identifiers. MiXCR was run by TCRdb on the 5' RACE reads, yielding one entry per CDR3 protein. The table lists fewer than 60,000 distinct CDR3 sequences, around 8.4% of them singletons, with 4.2% in the top ten. This clonotype was obtained from an adult who was a healthcare worker with PCR-confirmed SARS-CoV-2 infection or an uninfected control (not recorded which). The sample was whole blood.

CDR3 DNA: TGTGCCAGCAGCTCCCCTACTAGCGGGATCGGGGAGACCCAGTACTTC. This encodes CASSSPTSGIGETQYF. The rearrangement uses TRBV7-2 and TRBJ2-5, with TRBD2 matching 10 bases. This CDR3 contains 16 residues. Germline loops: CDR1 SGHTA, CDR2 FQGNSA. Trimming at V came to 4 bases and at J to 5 bases, leaving 10 bases not matched to a gene.